This passage covers 26 T cell receptor beta chains from one sample sequenced in a study of T-cell memory formation after mild COVID-19. TCRdb recomputed calls from the 5' RACE reads with MiXCR, one row per CDR3 protein. The sample yields about 170,000 distinct CDR3 sequences, about an eighth seen once. The sequencing sample was made of PBMCs or a T cell subset sorted from them (not recorded which). These receptors all come from a man younger than 35 who had mild COVID-19 (a few samples of this study predate the infection). Cell type and time point are not known.

The chain joins TRBV9 to TRBJ2-3; D is perhaps TRBD1 (6 bases). Trimming stripped 4 bases from V and 0 bases from J, with 15 bases between. CDR3 size: 16 residues. The germline gives CDR1 SGDLS, CDR2 YYNGEE. In DNA, the CDR3 is TGTGCCAGCAGCCCATCCCAGGGGACAAGCACAGATACGCAGTATTTT. Protein sequence: CASSPSQGTSTDTQYF.

This clonotype came up a few times. The rearrangement links TRBV20-1 to TRBJ1-1, with 10 bases matching TRBD1. Germline V gives CDR1 DFQATT, CDR2 SNEGSKA (reference sequence). The CDR3 covers 16 residues. Trimming at V came to 5 bases and at J to 0 bases, leaving 9 bases not matched to a gene. The CDR3 is CSAGDRGTAMNTEAFF. In DNA form, the CDR3 reads TGCAGTGCTGGGGACAGGGGAACCGCCATGAACACTGAAGCTTTCTTT.

This clonotype was recorded a few times. V is TRBV20-1 and J is TRBJ2-7; either TRBD1 or TRBD2 may fit D (5 bases each). Trimming removed 2 bases from V and 2 bases from J, with 13 bases in between. The CDR3 is made up of 14 amino acids. The germline V gene encodes CDR1 DFQATT and CDR2 SNEGSKA (reference sequence). DNA for the CDR3: TGCAGTGCTAGATACCGGGACGCTCCCTACGAGCAGTACTTC. Its protein is CSARYRDAPYEQYF.

In its sample, this clonotype was seen many times. The V call is TRBV7-3, the J call TRBJ2-1; D might be TRBD1 or TRBD2, each matching 5 bases. The length of the CDR3 is 12 residues. CDR1 and CDR2 from the germline V gene are SGHTA and FQGTGA. Between the trimmed V and J ends, which lost 2 bases and 9 bases, there was a span of 8 bases. CDR3 DNA: TGTGCCAGCAGCTTAGATGGGGGTGAGCAGTTCTTC. Its protein product is CASSLDGGEQFF.

This clonotype turned up a few times. This chain joins TRBV5-1 and TRBJ1-2, with unresolved D. Germline V gene lookup returns CDR1 SGHRS and CDR2 YFSETQ. Trimming stripped 3 bases from V and 10 bases from J, with 16 bases between. This CDR3 comprises 13 residues. This CDR3 is CASSSPPYLAYTF. CDR3 nucleotides: TGCGCCAGCAGCTCACCGCCATACCTGGCCTACACCTTC. Full variable domain (missing parts from reference TRBV5-1 and TRBJ1-2): KAGVTQTPRYLIKTRGQQVTLSCSPISGHRSVSWYQQTPGQGLQFLFEYFSETQRNKGNFPGRFSGRQFSNSRSEMNVSTLELGDSALYLCASSSPPYLAYTFGSGTRLTVV.

The gene calls are TRBV5-1 and TRBJ1-1; a weak D match, TRBD1 (6 bases). The CDR3 is 14 residues long. V was clipped by 1 base and J by 5 bases, with 12 bases between them. Germline assignment: CDR1 SGHRS and CDR2 YFSETQ. As DNA, the CDR3 is TGCGCCAGCAGCTTGAACACAGGGAGTACTGAAGCTTTCTTT. Its translation: CASSLNTGSTEAFF.

Worth noting for this clonotype: A read error may account for a junction end that differs from germline. The V call is TRBV5-1, the J call TRBJ2-7; D is undetermined. CDR3 size: 13 residues. Germline V lookup: CDR1 SGHRS, CDR2 YFSETQ. CDR3 amino acids: CASSRVGSHEQYF. As DNA, the CDR3 is TGCGCCAGCAGCCGCGTAGGCTCCCACGAGCAGTACTTC.

This clonotype has a handful of counts. The J gene is TRBJ2-5, the V gene TRBV7-2; D possibly corresponds to TRBD2 (6 bases). The ends were cut back, 4 bases at V and 4 bases at J, with 19 bases in the middle. Germline CDR1 is SGHTA and CDR2 is FQGNSA. The CDR3 is made up of 16 amino acids. The CDR3 DNA sequence: TGTGCCAGCAGCTCCCGTTCCTCAGGCGGGGTAGAGACCCAGTACTTC. Encoded protein: CASSSRSSGGVETQYF.

This clonotype appeared a few times. V usage is TRBV15 and J usage is TRBJ2-6; D possibly corresponds to TRBD2 (6 bases). V lost 5 bases, J lost 4 bases, and 12 bases lay in between. Per the germline V gene, CDR1 is LNHNV and CDR2 is YYDKDF (reference sequence). This CDR3 region has 15 residues. CDR3 residues: CATSGRRGGANVLTF. CDR3 bases: TGTGCCACCAGCGGGAGGAGAGGGGGGGCCAACGTCCTGACTTTC.

In this sample, this clonotype turned up a few times. V gene TRBV7-8 combines with J gene TRBJ2-2; 7 bases are a match to TRBD1. Germline V gene lookup returns CDR1 SGHVS and CDR2 FQNEAQ. The ends lost 6 bases at V and 0 bases at J; junction bases unmatched: 7. The CDR3 runs to 16 residues. CDR3 sequence: CASSSIGTANTGELFF. The DNA of the CDR3 is TGTGCCAGCAGTTCGATCGGGACAGCGAACACCGGGGAGCTGTTTTTT.

At least ten counts were recorded for this clonotype. The chain recombines TRBV29-1 with TRBJ2-1, with 13 bases matching TRBD2. The CDR3 loop spans 16 amino acids. Losses at the gene ends were 7 bases for V and 1 base for J; bases not matched to a gene: 7. Germline CDR1 is SQVTM and CDR2 is ANQGSEA. In DNA form, the CDR3 reads TGCAGCGCCTTATCGACTAGCGGGGGGTCCTACAATGAGCAGTTCTTC. It is translated as CSALSTSGGSYNEQFF.

There are a few counts of this clonotype. The chain's CDR3 is CASSAYGVTEAFF. In DNA form, the CDR3 reads TGTGCCAGCAGCGCCTACGGGGTAACTGAAGCTTTCTTT. The chain has TRBV6-1 and TRBJ1-1; no clear D gene. Germline V lookup: CDR1 MNHNS, CDR2 SASEGT. This CDR3 contains 13 residues. V was pared by 6 bases and J by 5 bases, with 13 bases between.

The V and J genes are TRBV7-9 and TRBJ2-3, with a possible D match to TRBD2 (6 bases). Trimming cost V 3 bases and J 8 bases, with 21 bases left between them. CDR3 length equals 16 residues. Germline V gives CDR1 SEHNR, CDR2 FQNEAQ (reference sequence). The CDR3 here is CASSFIGGRAAGTQYF. The CDR3 coding sequence is TGTGCCAGCAGCTTTATCGGGGGACGAGCGGCCGGTACGCAGTATTTT.

This clonotype was recorded many times. The chain uses TRBV12-3 or TRBV12-4 and TRBJ2-4; TRBD2 aligns across 7 bases. This CDR3 has 14 amino acids. Losses at the gene ends were 6 bases for V and 4 bases for J; bases not matched to a gene: 6. CDR3 loop: CASRINSGKNIQYF. The CDR3 DNA reads TGTGCCAGCAGGATTAATAGCGGGAAAAACATTCAGTACTTC.

This clonotype came up a few times. The chain has TRBV5-1 and TRBJ1-1; possibly TRBD1 for D (5 bases). The CDR3 totals 13 residues. Deletions cut 4 bases from V and 7 bases from J, with 14 bases between. Germline CDR1 and CDR2: SGHRS and YFSETQ. DNA of the CDR3: TGCGCCAGCAGCCTCGTGGGGGGAAGTGAAGCTTTCTTT. As protein: CASSLVGGSEAFF.

This clonotype was seen repeatedly, ten times or more. J is TRBJ2-7 and V is TRBV7-3, with D tentatively TRBD1 or TRBD2 (5 bases each). The CDR3 has 13 amino acids. Between the trimmed V and J ends, which lost 0 bases and 4 bases, there was a span of 7 bases. The germline V gene has CDR1 SGHTA and CDR2 FQGTGA. The CDR3 sequence is CASSLTREYEQYF. In nucleotides, the CDR3 is TGTGCCAGCAGCTTAACCAGGGAGTACGAGCAGTACTTC.

There are a few counts of this clonotype. The chain combines TRBV6-2 or TRBV6-3 with TRBJ1-5; D gene unclear. Trimming took off 8 bases at V and 6 bases at J, with 17 bases between the two ends. Germline assignment: CDR1 MNHEY and CDR2 SVGEGT. The CDR3 has 14 residues. CDR3 DNA: TGTGCCAGCGCCTTAACCGGGCGCGGTCAGCCCCAGCATTTT. Its translation: CASALTGRGQPQHF.

The rearrangement joins TRBV12-3 or TRBV12-4 to TRBJ2-3, with TRBD1 matching over 10 bases. The CDR3 consists of 15 residues. V was pared by 2 bases and J by 3 bases, with 2 bases of the junction left unmatched. CDR3 amino acids: CASSLRGQGTDTQYF. The CDR3 DNA follows: TGTGCCAGCAGTTTAAGGGGACAGGGGACAGATACGCAGTATTTT.

The chain combines TRBV9 with TRBJ2-5, with TRBD2 matching 7 bases. The V gene end was trimmed by 0 bases and the J gene end by 3 bases; junction bases not matched to a gene: 8. Germline assignment: CDR1 SGDLS and CDR2 YYNGEE. The CDR3 loop spans 16 amino acids. The CDR3 DNA reads as TGTGCCAGCAGCGTAGGCCCTAGCGGCCTCAAAGAGACCCAGTACTTC. It yields the protein CASSVGPSGLKETQYF.

This clonotype has more than one count but fewer than ten. The chain has TRBV7-9 and TRBJ1-6, with a weak D call TRBD1 (6 bases). The germline V gene has CDR1 SEHNR and CDR2 FQNEAQ (reference sequence). The length of the CDR3 is 16 residues. V shed 5 bases and J shed 3 bases, with 14 bases lying between them. The CDR3 DNA reads TGTGCCAGCAGCCGTGCGACAGGATTCTATAATTCACCCCTCCACTTT. Translation gives CASSRATGFYNSPLHF.

CDR3 amino acids: CASRRDTLNTEAFF. Here the CDR3 DNA reads TGTGCCAGCAGGAGGGACACCCTGAACACTGAAGCTTTCTTT. The chain carries TRBV6-2 or TRBV6-3 and TRBJ1-1, with D possibly being TRBD1 (6 bases). The CDR3 loop spans 14 amino acids. Germline CDR1 is MNHEY and CDR2 is SVGEGT. Trimming left V 6 bases short and J 0 bases short, with 11 bases between.

This clonotype has more than one count but fewer than ten. The V call is TRBV30, the J call TRBJ2-7; no firm D call. CDR3 length: 12 amino acids. Trimming stripped 2 bases from V and 5 bases from J, with 10 bases between. Germline CDR1 is GTSNPN and CDR2 is SVGIG (reference sequence). As DNA, the CDR3 is TGTGCCTGGAGTAAAGGGTTCCACGAGCAGTACTTC. Protein sequence: CAWSKGFHEQYF. The full variable domain, rest sourced from reference TRBV30 and TRBJ2-7, is SQTIHQWPATLVQPVGSPLSLECTVEGTSNPNLYWYRQAAGRGLQLLFYSVGIGQISSEVPQNLSASRPQDRQFILSSKKLLLSDSGFYLCAWSKGFHEQYFGPGTRLTVT.

In its sample, this clonotype was seen a few times. The rearrangement links TRBV20-1 to TRBJ1-1; no firm D call. The CDR3 spans 12 residues. Trimming removed 0 bases at V and 1 base at J, with 3 bases between. CDR1 and CDR2 (germline): DFQATT, SNEGSKA (reference sequence). CDR3 DNA: TGCAGTGCTAGAGACCAGAACACTGAAGCTTTCTTT. As protein: CSARDQNTEAFF.

The genes are TRBV20-1 and TRBJ2-3, with 9 positions matching TRBD2. The CDR3 is made up of 15 amino acids. J gave up 1 base and V 1 base, and 3 bases lay outside the gene matches. CDR1 is DFQATT, CDR2 SNEGSKA, per germline (reference sequence). CDR3 loop: CSARVRTSGTDTQYF. Written as DNA, the CDR3 is TGCAGTGCTAGAGTCCGGACTAGCGGCACAGATACGCAGTATTTT.

This clonotype showed up many times. The chain employs TRBV7-3 and TRBJ2-1; 9 nucleotides line up with TRBD1. The CDR3 is 13 residues long. CDR1 is SGHTA and CDR2 is FQGTGA in the germline V gene. V dropped 4 bases and J dropped 9; count of bases not matched to a gene: 4. The CDR3 is CASSSGQGGEQFF. CDR3 sequence (DNA): TGTGCCAGCAGCTCGGGACAGGGCGGTGAGCAGTTCTTC.

This clonotype was seen more than once but under ten times. V usage is TRBV7-9 and J usage is TRBJ1-2, with 8 bases identical to TRBD1. After removal of 7 bases from V and 0 bases from J, the junction contained 7 bases not matched to a gene. Germline assignment: CDR1 SEHNR and CDR2 FQNEAQ (reference sequence). The CDR3 loop spans 15 amino acids. CDR3 in amino acids: CASTRTGSTNYGYTF. The CDR3 region has the DNA TGTGCCAGCACCCGGACAGGGTCGACTAACTATGGCTACACCTTC.